This T cell receptor (beta chain) appears in the sequencing data of a study of T-cell memory formation after mild COVID-19. Study observations and caveats: Later expanders leaned toward CD4+, whereas clones contracting from day 15 to 85 were balanced CD4/CD8. For contracting clones, CD4+ ones sat mainly in CM and EM, CD8+ in EMRA. Within pre-infection memory, some responding clones were found, suggesting cross-reactive memory joined.

Unmatched junction bases numbered 6, after V lost 1 base and J lost 3 bases. CDR3 length equals 17 residues. Germline V gives CDR1 SGHTA, CDR2 FQGNSA. This clonotype was counted between two and nine times. What it binds is not known. TCR alpha and TCR beta cDNA libraries carrying sample barcodes and UMIs were produced by 5'RACE using constant-segment primers. Each CDR3 protein gets one entry after TCRdb re-called the 5' RACE reads with MiXCR. The sample carries about 82,000 distinct CDR3 sequences, roughly 12% recorded once. The receptor was derived from a man younger than 35 who had mild COVID-19 (a few samples of this study predate the infection). Cell type and time point are not known. The sample consisted of PBMCs or a T cell subset sorted from them (not recorded which). This chain joins TRBV7-2 and TRBJ2-1; 10 bases agree with TRBD2. CDR3 loop: CASSLDKRGGVYNEQFF. CDR3 nucleotide sequence: TGTGCCAGCAGCTTAGATAAGCGGGGGGGCGTCTACAATGAGCAGTTCTTC.